The next 7 T cell receptor beta chains were all read from a single sample in a study of blood T cell repertoires in COVID-19. Sequenced by immunoSEQ multiplex PCR; TCRdb stores in-frame clones only, minus some. The sample consists of 100,000 or so clones, 85% to 90% of them appearing once. Sequenced input: peripheral blood. These receptors were taken from a man aged 45-65 years with acute or convalescent COVID-19.

The J gene is TRBJ2-4, the V gene TRBV10-3; TRBD1 matches at 10 bases. The germline V gene has CDR1 ENHRY and CDR2 SYGVKD. After removal of 4 bases from V and 8 bases from J, the junction contained 5 bases not matched to a gene. This CDR3 is 14 amino acids long. CDR3 residues: CAISAGQGKDIQYF. CDR3 nucleotide sequence: TGTGCCATCAGTGCGGGACAGGGGAAGGACATTCAGTACTTC.

This clone came up once. This chain joins TRBV7-3 and TRBJ2-2; D call uncertain. This CDR3 comprises 13 residues. Germline-derived CDR1 and CDR2 are SGHTA and FQGTGA. V lost 2 bases, J lost 4 bases, and 5 bases lay in between. The CDR3 is CASSLSVTGELFF. The CDR3 DNA is TGTGCCAGCAGCTTATCGGTCACCGGGGAGCTGTTTTTT.

V and J are TRBV5-1 and TRBJ2-3, with 9 bases lining up with TRBD2. Germline V gene sequence: CDR1 SGHRS, CDR2 YFSETQ. The CDR3 sequence is 15 residues long. The V gene end was trimmed by 2 bases and the J gene end by 0 bases; junction bases not matched to a gene: 1. Here the CDR3 DNA reads TGCGCCAGCAGCTTCACTAGCGGGAGCACAGATACGCAGTATTTT. Amino acid sequence: CASSFTSGSTDTQYF.

This clone was observed once. This chain uses TRBV7-9 with TRBJ2-2, with a weak D call TRBD1 (6 bases). Germline CDR1 and CDR2: SEHNR and FQNEAQ (reference sequence). Trimming left V 5 bases short and J 4 bases short, with 17 bases between. The CDR3 sequence is 16 residues long. Here the CDR3 DNA reads TGTGCCAGCAGCCGGCGAACAGGGCATGGCACCGGGGAGCTGTTTTTT. Amino acid sequence: CASSRRTGHGTGELFF. The full variable domain, with the rest looked up from reference TRBV7-9 and TRBJ2-2, is DTGVSQNPRHKITKRGQNVTFRCDPISEHNRLYWYRQTLGQGPEFLTYFQNEAQLEKSRLLSDRFSAERPKGSFSTLEIQRTEQGDSAMYLCASSRRTGHGTGELFFGEGSRLTVL.

This clone occurred a few times. The gene calls are TRBV9 and TRBJ2-5; perhaps TRBD2 as D (7 bases). V lost 6 bases to trimming and J lost 5 bases, with 20 bases between them. The CDR3 has 15 residues. Germline CDR1 reads SGDLS; CDR2 reads YYNGEE. This CDR3 reads CASTPGGASMETQYF. In DNA, the CDR3 is TGTGCCAGCACCCCTGGGGGGGCGTCAATGGAGACCCAGTACTTC.

The gene calls are TRBV5-1 and TRBJ2-7; D is perhaps TRBD2 (6 bases). Germline loops: CDR1 SGHRS, CDR2 YFSETQ. V was shortened by 5 bases and J by 5 bases, with 17 bases between the two germline ends. This CDR3 comprises 14 residues. As DNA, the CDR3 is TGCGCCAGCAGTCGAGGACAAACTAGCAACGAGCAGTACTTC. Translating it yields CASSRGQTSNEQYF.

This chain joins TRBV18 and TRBJ2-5; 9 bases are a match to TRBD1. CDR3 length equals 18 residues. Germline V gene lookup returns CDR1 KGHSH and CDR2 LQKENI. Losses at the gene ends were 2 bases for V and 5 bases for J; bases not matched to a gene: 15. DNA of the CDR3: TGTGCCAGCTCACCATTCATAGAAGGGACAGGGCTGCGGGAGACCCAGTACTTC. Its translation: CASSPFIEGTGLRETQYF.